This T cell receptor beta chain was found in a study of CXCR3-negative and CXCR3-positive naive CD8 T cells. Germline V lookup: CDR1 SSHAT, CDR2 FNYEAQ (reference sequence). The CDR3 runs 15 residues. Each TRB cDNA library was prepared by 5' RACE (with UMI labels). Following a re-call of the 5' RACE reads, TCRdb has one entry per CDR3 protein and lacks DNA. The sample's table shows 100,000 to 150,000 distinct CDR3 sequences. The sequence derives from a human donor in good health. Some clones in this sample may be carry-over from other donors' samples. The sample comprised naive CXCR3- CD8+ T cells from blood. The subset is: CD45RO-CCR7+CD27+CD95- naive CD8+ T cells lacking CXCR3 (TNR3-). The chain is built from TRBV7-7 and TRBJ2-7; TCRdb indicates TRBD1, and absent DNA this call remains unverified. The CDR3 reads CASSFTGTNSYEQYF. Full variable domain (remainder filled in from reference TRBV7-7 and TRBJ2-7): GAGVSQSPRYKVTKRGQDVTLRCDPISSHATLYWYQQALGQGPEFLTYFNYEAQPDKSGLPSDRFSAERPEGSISTLTIQRTEQRDSAMYRCASSFTGTNSYEQYFGPGTRLTVT.